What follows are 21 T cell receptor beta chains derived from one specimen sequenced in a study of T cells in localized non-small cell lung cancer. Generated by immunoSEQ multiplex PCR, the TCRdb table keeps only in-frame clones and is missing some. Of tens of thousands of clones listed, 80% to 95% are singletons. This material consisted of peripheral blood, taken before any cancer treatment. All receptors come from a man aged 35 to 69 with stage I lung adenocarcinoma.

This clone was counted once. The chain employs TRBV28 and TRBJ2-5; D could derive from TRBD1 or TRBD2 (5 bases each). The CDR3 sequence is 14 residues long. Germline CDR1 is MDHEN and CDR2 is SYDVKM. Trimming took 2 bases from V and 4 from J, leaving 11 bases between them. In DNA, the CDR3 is TGTGCCAGCAGTTTACTAGCAGGGCGAGAGACCCAGTACTTC. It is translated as CASSLLAGRETQYF.

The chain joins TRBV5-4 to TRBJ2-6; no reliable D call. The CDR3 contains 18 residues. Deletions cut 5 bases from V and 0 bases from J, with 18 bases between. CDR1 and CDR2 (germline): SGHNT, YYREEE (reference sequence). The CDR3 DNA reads TGTGCCAGCAGTCTAAAGTCCCACCGAGGCTCTGGGGCCAACGTCCTGACTTTC. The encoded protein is CASSLKSHRGSGANVLTF.

The DNA of the CDR3 is TGTGCCAGCAGGTTACAGGGAACCACAGATACGCAGTATTTT. This codes for CASRLQGTTDTQYF. The chain is built from TRBV2 and TRBJ2-3; maybe TRBD1 (6 bases). The germline CDR1 and CDR2 sequences are SNHLY and FYNNEI. V was pared by 6 bases and J by 2 bases, with 12 bases between. The CDR3 runs 14 residues.

The CDR3 reads CASSYGAAGELFF. The DNA for the CDR3 is TGTGCCAGCAGTTACGGGGCGGCCGGGGAGCTGTTTTTT. V usage is TRBV6-5 and J usage is TRBJ2-2; D is perhaps TRBD1 (5 bases). CDR1 MNHEY and CDR2 SVGAGI come from the germline V gene. Trimming took 2 bases from V and 6 from J, leaving 7 bases between them. The CDR3 extends over 13 amino acids.

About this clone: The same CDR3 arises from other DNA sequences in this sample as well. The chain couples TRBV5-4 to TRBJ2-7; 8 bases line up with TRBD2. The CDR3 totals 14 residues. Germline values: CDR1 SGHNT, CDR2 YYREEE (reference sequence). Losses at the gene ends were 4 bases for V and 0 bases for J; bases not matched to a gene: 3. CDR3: CASSLSGSSYEQYF. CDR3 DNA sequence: TGTGCCAGCAGCCTAAGCGGGAGCTCCTACGAGCAGTACTTC. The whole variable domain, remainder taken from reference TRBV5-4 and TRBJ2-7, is ETGVTQSPTHLIKTRGQQVTLRCSSQSGHNTVSWYQQALGQGPQFIFQYYREEENGRGNFPPRFSGLQFPNYSSELNVNALELDDSALYLCASSLSGSSYEQYFGPGTRLTVT.

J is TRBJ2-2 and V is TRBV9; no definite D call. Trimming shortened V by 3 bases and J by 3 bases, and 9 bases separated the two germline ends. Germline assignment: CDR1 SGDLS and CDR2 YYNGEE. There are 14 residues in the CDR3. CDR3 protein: CASSGRRDTGELFF. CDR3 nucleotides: TGTGCCAGCAGCGGGAGAAGAGACACCGGGGAGCTGTTTTTT.

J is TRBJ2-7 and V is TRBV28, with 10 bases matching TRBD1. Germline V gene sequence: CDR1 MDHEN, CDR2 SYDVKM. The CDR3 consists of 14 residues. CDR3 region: CALGRGDRGYEQYF. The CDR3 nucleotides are TGTGCACTCGGCCGAGGGGACAGGGGCTACGAGCAGTACTTC.

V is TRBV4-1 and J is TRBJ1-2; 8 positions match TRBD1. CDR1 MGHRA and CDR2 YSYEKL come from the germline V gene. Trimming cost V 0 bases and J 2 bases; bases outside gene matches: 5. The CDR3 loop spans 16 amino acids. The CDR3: CASSQDRYRGNYGYTF. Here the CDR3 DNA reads TGCGCCAGCAGCCAAGATCGGTACAGGGGGAACTATGGCTACACCTTC.

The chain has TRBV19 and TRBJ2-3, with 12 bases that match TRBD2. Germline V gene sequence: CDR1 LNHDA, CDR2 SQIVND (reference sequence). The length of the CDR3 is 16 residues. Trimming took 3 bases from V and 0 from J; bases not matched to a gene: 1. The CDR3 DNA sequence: TGTGCCAGTAGTATGGGACTAGCGGGCAGCACAGATACGCAGTATTTT. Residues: CASSMGLAGSTDTQYF.

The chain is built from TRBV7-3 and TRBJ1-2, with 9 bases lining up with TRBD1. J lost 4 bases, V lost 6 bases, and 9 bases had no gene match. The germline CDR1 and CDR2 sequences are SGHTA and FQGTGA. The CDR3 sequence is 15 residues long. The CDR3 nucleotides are TGTGCCAGCAGTACAGGGGGCGTGAGGTCCTATGGCTACACCTTC. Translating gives CASSTGGVRSYGYTF.

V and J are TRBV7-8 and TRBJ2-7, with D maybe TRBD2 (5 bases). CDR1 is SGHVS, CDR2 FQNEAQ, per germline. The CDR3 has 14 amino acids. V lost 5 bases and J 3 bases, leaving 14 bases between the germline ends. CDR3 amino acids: CASSGPAEDYEQYF. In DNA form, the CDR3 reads TGTGCCAGCAGCGGTCCAGCGGAGGACTACGAGCAGTACTTC.

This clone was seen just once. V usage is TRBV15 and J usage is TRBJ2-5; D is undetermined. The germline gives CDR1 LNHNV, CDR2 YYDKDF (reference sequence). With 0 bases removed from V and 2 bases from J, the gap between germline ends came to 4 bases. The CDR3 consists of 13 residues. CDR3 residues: CATSRDLQETQYF. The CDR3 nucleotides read TGTGCCACCAGCAGAGACCTACAAGAGACCCAGTACTTC.

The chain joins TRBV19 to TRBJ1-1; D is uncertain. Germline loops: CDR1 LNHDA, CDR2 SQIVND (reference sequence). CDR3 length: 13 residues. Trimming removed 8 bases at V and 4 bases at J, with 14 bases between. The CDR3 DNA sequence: TGTGCCAGTCCGAGACCTGGGAGCACTGAAGCTTTCTTT. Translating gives CASPRPGSTEAFF.

The CDR3 DNA sequence: TGTGCCAGCAGTTATTCGGTCAGATACGGCGAGCAGTACTTC. It specifies CASSYSVRYGEQYF. V usage is TRBV6-5 and J usage is TRBJ2-7; D is uncertain. This CDR3 comprises 14 residues. V shed 3 bases and J shed 6 bases, with 15 bases lying between them. Germline V gene sequence: CDR1 MNHEY, CDR2 SVGAGI.

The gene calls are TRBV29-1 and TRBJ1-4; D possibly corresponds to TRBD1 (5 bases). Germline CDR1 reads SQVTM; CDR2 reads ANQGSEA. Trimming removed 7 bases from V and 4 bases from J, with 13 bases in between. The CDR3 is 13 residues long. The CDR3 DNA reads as TGCAGCGCCGGAGGAGGGGTTAATGAAAAACTGTTTTTT. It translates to CSAGGGVNEKLFF.

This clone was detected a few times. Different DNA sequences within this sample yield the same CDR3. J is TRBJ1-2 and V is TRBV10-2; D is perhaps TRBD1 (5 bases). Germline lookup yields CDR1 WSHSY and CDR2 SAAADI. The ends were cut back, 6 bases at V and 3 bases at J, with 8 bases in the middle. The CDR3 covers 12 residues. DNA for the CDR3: TGCGCCAGCAGCAGGGACGACTATGGCTACACCTTC. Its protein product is CASSRDDYGYTF.

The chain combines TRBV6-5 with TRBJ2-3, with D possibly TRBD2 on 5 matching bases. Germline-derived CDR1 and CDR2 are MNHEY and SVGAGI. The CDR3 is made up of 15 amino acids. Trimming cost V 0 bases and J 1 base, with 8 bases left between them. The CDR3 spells CASSYSGVRTDTQYF. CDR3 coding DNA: TGTGCCAGCAGTTACTCGGGAGTTCGCACAGATACGCAGTATTTT.

CDR3 sequence (DNA): TGCAGCGGGCTGGGACTAGCCTACGAGCAGTACTTC. This sequence encodes CSGLGLAYEQYF. The chain links TRBV29-1 to TRBJ2-7; TRBD2 matches at 8 bases. Germline values: CDR1 SQVTM, CDR2 ANQGSEA. The CDR3 is 12 residues long. Trimming took 7 bases from V and 2 from J; bases not matched to a gene: 4.

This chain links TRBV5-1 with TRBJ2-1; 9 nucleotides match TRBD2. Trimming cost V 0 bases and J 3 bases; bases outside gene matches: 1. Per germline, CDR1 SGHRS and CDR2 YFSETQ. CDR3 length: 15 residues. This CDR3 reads CASSLASGVYNEQFF. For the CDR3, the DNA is TGCGCCAGCAGCTTGGCTAGCGGGGTCTACAATGAGCAGTTCTTC.

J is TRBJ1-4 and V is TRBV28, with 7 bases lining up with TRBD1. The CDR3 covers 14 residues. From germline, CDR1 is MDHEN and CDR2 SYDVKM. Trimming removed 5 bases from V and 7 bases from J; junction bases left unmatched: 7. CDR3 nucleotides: TGTGCCAGCAGTAGACAGGGCGACAGTGAAAAACTGTTTTTT. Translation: CASSRQGDSEKLFF.

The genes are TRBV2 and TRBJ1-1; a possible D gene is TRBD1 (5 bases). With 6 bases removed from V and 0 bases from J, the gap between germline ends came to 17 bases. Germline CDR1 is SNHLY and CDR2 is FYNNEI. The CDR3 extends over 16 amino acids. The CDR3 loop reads CASRGRVRDLNTEAFF. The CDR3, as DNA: TGTGCCAGCAGAGGCCGCGTTCGGGACTTGAACACTGAAGCTTTCTTT.